This T cell receptor beta chain was recovered during a study of shared clonotypes between healthy human individuals. This table comes from immunoSEQ multiplex PCR, and its TCRdb copy is limited to in-frame clones, with some not included. In the table there are some 2.1 million clones, roughly 96% of which are singletons. On this clone itself: Additional DNA sequences in this sample encode the identical CDR3.

The CDR3 length is 13 residues. V was trimmed by 0 bases and J by 5 bases, leaving 5 bases between them. CDR1 and CDR2 from the germline V gene are MNHEY and SVGAGI. Sample: naive CD4+ T cells sorted from blood. Subset reported: CD45RA+ positively selected. This chain links TRBV6-5 with TRBJ2-1; D gene ambiguous. The receptor was isolated from a man aged 18 to 29 in good health. The CDR3 nucleotides are TGTGCCAGCAGTTACTCGGGGAACAATGAGCAGTTCTTC. Its translation: CASSYSGNNEQFF.